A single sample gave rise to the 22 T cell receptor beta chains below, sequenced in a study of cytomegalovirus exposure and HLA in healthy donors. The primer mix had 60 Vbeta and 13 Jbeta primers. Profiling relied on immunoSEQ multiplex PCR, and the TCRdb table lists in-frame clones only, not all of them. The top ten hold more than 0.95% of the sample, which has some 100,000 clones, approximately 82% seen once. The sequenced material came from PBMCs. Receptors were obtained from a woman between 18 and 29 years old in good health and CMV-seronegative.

The CDR3 reads CASSFIPGVEAFF. CDR3 nucleotide sequence: TGTGCCAGCAGTTTCATCCCGGGGGTTGAAGCTTTCTTT. The J gene is TRBJ1-1, the V gene TRBV27; possible D gene TRBD1, 5 bases. CDR3 length: 13 residues. With 3 bases removed from V and 7 bases from J, the gap between germline ends came to 12 bases. Germline lookup yields CDR1 MNHEY and CDR2 SMNVEV (reference sequence).

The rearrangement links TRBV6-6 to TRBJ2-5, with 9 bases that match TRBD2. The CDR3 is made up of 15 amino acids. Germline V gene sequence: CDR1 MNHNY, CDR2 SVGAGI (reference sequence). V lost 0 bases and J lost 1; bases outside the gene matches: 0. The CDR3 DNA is TGTGCCAGCAGTTACTCAGCGGGAGGCCAAGAGACCCAGTACTTC. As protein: CASSYSAGGQETQYF.

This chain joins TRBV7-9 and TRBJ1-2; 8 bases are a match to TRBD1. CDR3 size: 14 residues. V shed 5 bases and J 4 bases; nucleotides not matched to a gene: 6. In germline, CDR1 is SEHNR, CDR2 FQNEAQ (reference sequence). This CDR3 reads CASSPQTGAYGYTF. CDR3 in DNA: TGTGCCAGCAGCCCACAGACAGGGGCCTATGGCTACACCTTC.

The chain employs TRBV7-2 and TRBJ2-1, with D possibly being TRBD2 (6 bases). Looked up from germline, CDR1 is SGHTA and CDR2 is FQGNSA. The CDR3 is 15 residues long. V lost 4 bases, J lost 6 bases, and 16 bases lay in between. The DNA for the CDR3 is TGTGCCAGCAGCTCGGGACTCCTAATGGGCAATGAGCAGTTCTTC. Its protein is CASSSGLLMGNEQFF.

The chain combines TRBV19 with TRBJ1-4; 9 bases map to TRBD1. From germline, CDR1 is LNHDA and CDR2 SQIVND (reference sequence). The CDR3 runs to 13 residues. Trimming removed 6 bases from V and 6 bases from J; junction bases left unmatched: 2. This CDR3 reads CASRGQGDEKLFF. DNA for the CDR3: TGTGCCAGTAGGGGACAGGGCGATGAAAAACTGTTTTTT.

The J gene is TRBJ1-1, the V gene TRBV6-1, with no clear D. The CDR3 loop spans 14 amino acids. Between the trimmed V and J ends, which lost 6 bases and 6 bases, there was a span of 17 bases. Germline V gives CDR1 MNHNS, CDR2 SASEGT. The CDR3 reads CASSPLGEFAEAFF. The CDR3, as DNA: TGTGCCAGCAGCCCACTCGGGGAGTTCGCTGAAGCTTTCTTT.

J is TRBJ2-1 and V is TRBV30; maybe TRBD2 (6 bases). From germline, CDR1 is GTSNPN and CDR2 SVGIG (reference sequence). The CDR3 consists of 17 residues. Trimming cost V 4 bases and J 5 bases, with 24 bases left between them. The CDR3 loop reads CAWNRPPGYPGDNEQFF. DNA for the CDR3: TGTGCCTGGAACCGGCCTCCAGGGTACCCGGGGGACAATGAGCAGTTCTTC. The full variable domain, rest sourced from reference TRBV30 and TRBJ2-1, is SQTIHQWPATLVQPVGSPLSLECTVEGTSNPNLYWYRQAAGRGLQLLFYSVGIGQISSEVPQNLSASRPQDRQFILSSKKLLLSDSGFYLCAWNRPPGYPGDNEQFFGPGTRLTVL.

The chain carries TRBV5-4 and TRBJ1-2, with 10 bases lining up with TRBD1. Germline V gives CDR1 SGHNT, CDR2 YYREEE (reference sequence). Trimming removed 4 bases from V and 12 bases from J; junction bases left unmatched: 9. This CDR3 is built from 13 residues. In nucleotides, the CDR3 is TGTGCCAGCAGCCACGACAGGGGGCGGAAGGACACCTTC. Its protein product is CASSHDRGRKDTF.

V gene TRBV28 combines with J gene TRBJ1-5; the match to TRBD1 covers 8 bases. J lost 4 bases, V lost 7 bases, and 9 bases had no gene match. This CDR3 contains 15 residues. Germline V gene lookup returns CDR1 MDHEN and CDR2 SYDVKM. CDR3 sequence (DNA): TGTGCCAGCACCATCGGGACAGGTCGGAATCAGCCCCAGCATTTT. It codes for CASTIGTGRNQPQHF.

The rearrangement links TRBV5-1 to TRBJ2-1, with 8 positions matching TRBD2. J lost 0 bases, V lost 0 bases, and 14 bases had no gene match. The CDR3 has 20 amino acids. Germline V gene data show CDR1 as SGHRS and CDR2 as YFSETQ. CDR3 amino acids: CASSLAGPRTSRSSYNEQFF. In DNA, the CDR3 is TGCGCCAGCAGCTTGGCCGGCCCTAGGACTAGCCGGAGCTCCTACAATGAGCAGTTCTTC.

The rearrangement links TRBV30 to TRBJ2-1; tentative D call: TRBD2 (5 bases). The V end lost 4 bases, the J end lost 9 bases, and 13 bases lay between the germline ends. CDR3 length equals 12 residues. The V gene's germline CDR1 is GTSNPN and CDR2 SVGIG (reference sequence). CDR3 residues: CAWKGLRAEQFF. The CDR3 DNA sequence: TGTGCCTGGAAAGGACTCCGGGCTGAGCAGTTCTTC.

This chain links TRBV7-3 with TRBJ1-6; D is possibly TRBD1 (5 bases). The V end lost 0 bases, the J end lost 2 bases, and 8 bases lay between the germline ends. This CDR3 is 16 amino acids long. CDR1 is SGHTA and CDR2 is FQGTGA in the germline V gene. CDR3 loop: CASSLTGVPYNSPLHF. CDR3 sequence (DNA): TGTGCCAGCAGCTTAACAGGGGTCCCCTATAATTCACCCCTCCACTTT.

The CDR3 sequence is CAVKRFGGDGYTF. The CDR3 nucleotides read TGTGCCGTCAAAAGATTCGGAGGAGATGGCTACACCTTC. V usage is TRBV6-5 and J usage is TRBJ1-2; D is unresolved. Trimming shortened V by 11 bases and J by 6 bases, and 19 bases separated the two germline ends. This CDR3 is 13 amino acids long. Germline V CDR1 and CDR2: MNHEY, SVGAGI.

The CDR3 spells CASSLGLARYNEQFF. The CDR3, as DNA: TGCGCCAGCAGCCTTGGACTAGCGCGGTACAATGAGCAGTTCTTC. This sequence joins TRBV4-1 and TRBJ2-1, with 9 bases fitting TRBD2. Germline CDR1 is MGHRA and CDR2 is YSYEKL. With 4 bases clipped from V and 4 bases from J, the junction kept 5 bases outside the gene matches. This CDR3 spans 15 amino acids.

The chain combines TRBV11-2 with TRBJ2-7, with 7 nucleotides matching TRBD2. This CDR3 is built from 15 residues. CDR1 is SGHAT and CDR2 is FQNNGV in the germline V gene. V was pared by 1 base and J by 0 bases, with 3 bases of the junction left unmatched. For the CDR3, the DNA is TGTGCCAGCAGCTTAGTGGCTAGCGGCTCCTACGAGCAGTACTTC. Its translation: CASSLVASGSYEQYF.

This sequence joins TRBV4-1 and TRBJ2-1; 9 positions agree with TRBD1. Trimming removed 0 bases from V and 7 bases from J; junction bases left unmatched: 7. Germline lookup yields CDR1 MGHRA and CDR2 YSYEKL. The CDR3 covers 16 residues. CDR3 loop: CASSQDLTGGSNEQFF. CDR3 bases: TGCGCCAGCAGCCAAGATTTAACAGGGGGCTCAAATGAGCAGTTCTTC.

The CDR3 nucleotides are TGTGCCAGCAGCGAGAGGACAGGTTGGGGCTACGAGCAGTACTTC. Translation gives CASSERTGWGYEQYF. The chain employs TRBV9 and TRBJ2-7; TRBD1 agrees at 7 bases. There are 15 residues in the CDR3. The J segment lost 3 bases and the V segment lost 3 bases, leaving 9 bases of the junction unmatched. The V gene's germline CDR1 is SGDLS and CDR2 YYNGEE.

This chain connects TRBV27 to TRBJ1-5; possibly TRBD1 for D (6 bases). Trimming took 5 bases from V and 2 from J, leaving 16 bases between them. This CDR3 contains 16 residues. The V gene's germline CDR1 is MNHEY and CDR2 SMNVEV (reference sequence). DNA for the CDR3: TGTGCCAGCAGTCCCAAGGGGGGGGTCGGCAATCAGCCCCAGCATTTT. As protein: CASSPKGGVGNQPQHF.

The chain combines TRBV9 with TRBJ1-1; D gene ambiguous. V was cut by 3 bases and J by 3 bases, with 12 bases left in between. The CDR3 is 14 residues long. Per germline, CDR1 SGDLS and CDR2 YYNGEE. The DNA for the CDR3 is TGTGCCAGCAGCGCGGGCCCAGCGGACACTGAAGCTTTCTTT. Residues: CASSAGPADTEAFF.

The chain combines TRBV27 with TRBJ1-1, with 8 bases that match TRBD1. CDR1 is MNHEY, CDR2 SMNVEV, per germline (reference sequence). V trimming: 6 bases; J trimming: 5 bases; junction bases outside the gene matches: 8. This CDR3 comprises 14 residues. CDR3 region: CASRPTGGSTEAFF. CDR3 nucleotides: TGTGCCAGCAGACCCACAGGGGGGAGTACTGAAGCTTTCTTT.

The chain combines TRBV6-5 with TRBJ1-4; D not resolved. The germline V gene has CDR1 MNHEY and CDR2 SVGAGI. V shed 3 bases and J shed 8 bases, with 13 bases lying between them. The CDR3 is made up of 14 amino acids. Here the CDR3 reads CASSYFAGGEKLFF. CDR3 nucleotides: TGTGCCAGCAGTTATTTTGCAGGAGGGGAAAAACTGTTTTTT.

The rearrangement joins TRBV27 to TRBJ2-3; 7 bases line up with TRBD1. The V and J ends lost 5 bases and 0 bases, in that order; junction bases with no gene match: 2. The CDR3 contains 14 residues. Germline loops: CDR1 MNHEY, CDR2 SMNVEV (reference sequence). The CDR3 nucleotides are TGTGCCAGCAGTGGGGACAGTAGCACAGATACGCAGTATTTT. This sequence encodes CASSGDSSTDTQYF.